These 14 T cell receptor beta chains were sequenced from one sample in a study of immune evolution from preneoplasia to lung adenocarcinoma. Produced via immunoSEQ multiplex PCR; TCRdb's table is partial and in-frame only. The repertoire has about 3,400 clones, 60% to 75% of them found once; the top ten carry about 12%. Input material: FFPE lung adenocarcinoma in situ tissue. These receptors came from a person aged 55-80 years with lung adenocarcinoma.

This clone showed up just a few times. Relative to the germline gene, one junction end is altered; a read error may explain this. In nucleotides, the CDR3 is TGTGCCAGCAGCTTAAATAGCGGGGGGATCGGGGAGATGTTTTTT. Encoded protein: CASSLNSGGIGEMFF. This sequence joins TRBV11-2 and TRBJ2-2; 10 positions agree with TRBD2. The CDR3 has 15 amino acids. Germline V gives CDR1 SGHAT, CDR2 FQNNGV.

The chain couples TRBV19 to TRBJ1-6; 9 bases agree with TRBD1. Germline V gene data show CDR1 as LNHDA and CDR2 as SQIVND (reference sequence). With 8 bases clipped from V and 9 bases from J, the junction kept 8 bases outside the gene matches. This CDR3 spans 14 amino acids. CDR3 sequence: CASRAGQGGSPLHF. CDR3 nucleotide sequence: TGTGCCAGTCGCGCGGGACAGGGAGGTTCACCCCTCCACTTT.

This chain connects TRBV19 to TRBJ2-2, with D possibly being TRBD2 (5 bases). V was trimmed by 5 bases and J by 8 bases, leaving 12 bases between them. CDR1 and CDR2 (germline): LNHDA, SQIVND (reference sequence). The CDR3 sequence is 13 residues long. The CDR3 DNA reads as TGTGCCAGTAGTCTACCTAGCTCTGGGGAGCTGTTTTTT. Protein: CASSLPSSGELFF.

The rearrangement uses TRBV19 and TRBJ1-1; no clear D. The CDR3 spans 12 residues. Deletions cut 6 bases from V and 1 base from J, with 6 bases between. Per germline, CDR1 LNHDA and CDR2 SQIVND (reference sequence). The DNA of the CDR3 is TGTGCCAGTAGAGATGGGAACACTGAAGCTTTCTTT. Protein sequence: CASRDGNTEAFF.

V is TRBV27 and J is TRBJ2-5; 8 bases align to TRBD2. The CDR3 has 15 amino acids. Trimming cost V 3 bases and J 5 bases; bases outside gene matches: 8. Germline CDR1 MNHEY, CDR2 SMNVEV (reference sequence). The CDR3 loop reads CASSLVGGAEETQYF. CDR3 DNA sequence: TGTGCCAGCAGTTTGGTCGGGGGGGCCGAGGAGACCCAGTACTTC.

This chain joins TRBV29-1 and TRBJ2-7; 13 bases are shared with TRBD2. CDR1 and CDR2 from the germline V gene are SQVTM and ANQGSEA. The J segment lost 4 bases and the V segment lost 5 bases, leaving 8 bases of the junction unmatched. The CDR3 has 15 residues. CDR3 protein: CSVNPGTSGEYEQYF. DNA of the CDR3: TGCAGCGTTAACCCCGGGACTAGCGGGGAGTACGAGCAGTACTTC.

The chain joins TRBV19 to TRBJ2-2, with 15 positions matching TRBD2. The germline CDR1 and CDR2 sequences are LNHDA and SQIVND (reference sequence). Trimming took 2 bases from V and 5 from J; bases not matched to a gene: 6. The CDR3 runs to 18 residues. CDR3 bases: TGTGCCAGTAGTATACCGGGACTAGCGGGGGGCCTTACCGGGGAGCTGTTTTTT. It codes for CASSIPGLAGGLTGELFF.

This chain joins TRBV6-1 and TRBJ2-6; 7 bases line up with TRBD1. Losses at the gene ends were 4 bases for V and 0 bases for J; bases not matched to a gene: 6. The CDR3 is made up of 17 amino acids. Per germline, CDR1 MNHNS and CDR2 SASEGT. The CDR3 loop is CASSGGTVGSGANVLTF. The DNA of the CDR3 is TGTGCCAGCAGTGGGGGGACAGTCGGCTCTGGGGCCAACGTCCTGACTTTC.

The rearrangement links TRBV27 to TRBJ1-2; D is uncertain. Germline lookup yields CDR1 MNHEY and CDR2 SMNVEV (reference sequence). The V end was cut by 10 bases, the J end by 8 bases, with 17 bases between. This CDR3 contains 12 residues. The CDR3: CANETRHAGYTF. In DNA form, the CDR3 reads TGTGCCAACGAAACACGCCACGCGGGCTACACCTTC.

This clone came up a few times. The chain combines TRBV7-2 with TRBJ2-1; D not certain. The CDR3 contains 15 residues. The V gene's germline CDR1 is SGHTA and CDR2 FQGNSA. V was clipped by 1 base and J by 5 bases, with 12 bases between them. CDR3 sequence: CASSLDPSTDNEQFF. The CDR3 nucleotides read TGTGCCAGCAGCTTAGATCCCTCGACGGACAATGAGCAGTTCTTC.

In this sample, this clone turned up a few times. This sequence joins TRBV5-1 and TRBJ2-5, with D perhaps matching TRBD1 or TRBD2 (6 bases each). Trimming pared 5 bases from V and 4 bases from J, leaving 15 bases between. Germline loops: CDR1 SGHRS, CDR2 YFSETQ. CDR3 length equals 14 residues. CDR3 sequence: CASRQEGVGETQYF. The CDR3 bases are TGCGCCAGCAGACAGGAGGGGGTCGGAGAGACCCAGTACTTC.

The chain uses TRBV20-1 and TRBJ2-7; no firm D call. Germline lookup yields CDR1 DFQATT and CDR2 SNEGSKA (reference sequence). V was cut by 6 bases and J by 3 bases, with 3 bases left in between. The CDR3 length is 9 residues. CDR3 bases: TGCAGTGCGAACTACGAGCAGTACTTC. It codes for CSANYEQYF.

On this clone: One end of the junction does not line up with germline, which may come from a read error. J is TRBJ1-5 and V is TRBV7-9; no definite D call. The CDR3 extends over 14 amino acids. The germline gives CDR1 SEHNR, CDR2 FQNEAQ (reference sequence). CDR3: CASSLEGVTQLQHF. CDR3 DNA: TGTGCCAGCAGCTTAGAGGGAGTAACTCAGCTCCAGCATTTT.

The chain recombines TRBV4-2 with TRBJ1-1, with a tentative D call TRBD1 (5 bases). Germline CDR1 reads LGHNA; CDR2 reads YNFKEQ. V lost 0 bases and J lost 10, with 12 bases in between. There are 13 residues in the CDR3. The chain's CDR3 is CASSQESAGRAFF. The DNA of the CDR3 is TGTGCCAGCAGCCAAGAATCGGCAGGGCGAGCTTTCTTT.